These 5 T cell receptor beta chains share one sample of origin, sequenced in a study of neoadjuvant anti-PD-1 for oral cavity cancer. Produced via immunoSEQ multiplex PCR; TCRdb's table is partial and in-frame only. Altogether about 6,800 clones are present, approximately 74% being singletons, with the ten largest covering less than 3.5%. Here the sequenced sample was PBMCs, taken before nivolumab (anti-PD-1) treatment. Every receptor here comes from a person between 40 and 79 years old with oral cavity squamous cell carcinoma.

This chain joins TRBV11-2 and TRBJ1-3; D not resolved. Germline V gives CDR1 SGHAT, CDR2 FQNNGV. V was pared by 3 bases and J by 4 bases, with 1 base between. CDR3 length equals 11 residues. The CDR3 nucleotides read TGTGCCAGCAGCTTGGGAAACACCATATATTTT. This sequence encodes CASSLGNTIYF.

V gene TRBV14 combines with J gene TRBJ1-2; tentatively, D is TRBD1 (5 bases). From germline, CDR1 is SGHDN and CDR2 FVKESK. V gave up 1 base and J gave up 1 base, with 22 bases separating them. The CDR3 consists of 19 residues. The CDR3 region has the DNA TGTGCCAGCAGCCAAGGAGGGTGGGACCCGGCGTGGTTTAACTATGGCTACACCTTC. It is translated as CASSQGGWDPAWFNYGYTF. Using reference TRBV14 and TRBJ1-2 for the parts outside the CDR3, the full variable domain is EAGVTQFPSHSVIEKGQTVTLRCDPISGHDNLYWYRRVMGKEIKFLLHFVKESKQDESGMPNNRFLAERTGGTYSTLKVQPAELEDSGVYFCASSQGGWDPAWFNYGYTFGSGTRLTVV.

The V and J genes are TRBV30 and TRBJ1-1; D call uncertain. Germline assignment: CDR1 GTSNPN and CDR2 SVGIG (reference sequence). The CDR3 has 12 residues. Deletions cut 3 bases from V and 1 base from J, with 6 bases between. The CDR3 protein is CAWRRENTEAFF. CDR3 nucleotides: TGTGCCTGGAGGAGAGAGAACACTGAAGCTTTCTTT.

This chain joins TRBV28 and TRBJ2-5, with D perhaps being TRBD1 or TRBD2 (5 bases each). The CDR3 loop spans 16 amino acids. Between the trimmed V and J ends, which lost 2 bases and 4 bases, there was a span of 17 bases. Per germline, CDR1 MDHEN and CDR2 SYDVKM. CDR3 protein: CASSLGAGAWRETQYF. The CDR3 coding sequence is TGTGCCAGCAGTTTAGGGGCGGGTGCCTGGCGAGAGACCCAGTACTTC.

J is TRBJ2-3 and V is TRBV19; TRBD2 matches at 10 bases. This CDR3 has 16 amino acids. Germline lookup yields CDR1 LNHDA and CDR2 SQIVND (reference sequence). Trimming took 2 bases from V and 4 from J; bases not matched to a gene: 6. The CDR3 DNA sequence: TGTGCCAGTAGTATACTTGGCAGCGGGGGGGCAGATACGCAGTATTTT. The encoded protein is CASSILGSGGADTQYF.